A selection of T cell receptor beta chains follows, all from one sample in a study of blood T cell repertoires in COVID-19. Some clones are missing from TCRdb's copy, which holds only in-frame ones; the method was immunoSEQ multiplex PCR. Of 200,000 to 300,000 clones listed, about 89% are singletons. The material sequenced was PBMCs or T cells enriched from blood (not recorded which). These receptors came from a woman aged 25-40 years who had recovered from COVID-19. CDR3s include the opening cysteine and the closing phenylalanine or tryptophan. Fields, in order: D gene, clone size, J gene, V gene, CDR3 DNA, CDR3 protein. The D gene is left open where the match is weak. The listing skips clone size in some rows; elsewhere it reads once, few, many or a size class.

- | - | TRBJ1-3 | TRBV6-5 | TGTGCCAGCAGTTCGACACCTCAGAGTGGAAACACCATATATTTT | CASSSTPQSGNTIYF
- | - | TRBJ1-4 | TRBV18 | TGTGCCAGCTCACCCCGACAGCAGGAGGAAAAACTGTTTTTT | CASSPRQQEEKLFF
TRBD2 | - | TRBJ2-1 | TRBV6-5 | TGTGCCAGCAGTTTCATAGCGGGAGCAGGCTACAATGAGCAGTTCTTC | CASSFIAGAGYNEQFF
- | - | TRBJ2-2 | TRBV11-2 | TGTGCCAGCAGCTTAGAGGTAGCGTCGAACACCGGGGAGCTGTTTTTT | CASSLEVASNTGELFF
- | - | TRBJ1-2 | TRBV28 | TGTGCCAGCAGTTTATGGCCGATCAGGGACATTGCCGTGGAGGGCTACACCTTC | CASSLWPIRDIAVEGYTF
- | - | TRBJ1-1 | TRBV9 | TGTGCCAGCAGCGCGACGGGGGGAGGGAACACTGAAGCTTTCTTT | CASSATGGGNTEAFF
- | - | TRBJ1-1 | TRBV24-1 | TGTGCCACCAGTGGTCAAACTCCTGAAGCTTTCTTT | CATSGQTPEAFF
- | - | TRBJ1-2 | TRBV19 | TGTGCCAGTAGTAAGAGTACAGCCTATGGCTACACCTTC | CASSKSTAYGYTF
- | - | TRBJ1-3 | TRBV19 | TGTGCCAGTAGTCTCCAGGACATGCCTGGAAACACCATATATTTT | CASSLQDMPGNTIYF
TRBD2 | few | TRBJ2-7 | TRBV6-2/TRBV6-3 | TGTGCCAGCAGTCCCGGACTAGCGGGGGCCTACGAGCAGTACTTC | CASSPGLAGAYEQYF
- | - | TRBJ1-5 | TRBV27 | TGTGCCAGCAGTTTACACACCGAACGCCGTCAGCCCCAGCATTTT | CASSLHTERRQPQHF
TRBD1 | - | TRBJ1-2 | TRBV30 | TGTGCCTGGAGTGTACCCGGACAGGTTGAAACCTTC | CAWSVPGQVETF
TRBD2 | - | TRBJ2-2 | TRBV18 | TGTGCCAGCTCACCTAGCGGGAGTTACACCGGGGAGCTGTTTTTT | CASSPSGSYTGELFF
- | few | TRBJ1-1 | TRBV19 | TGTGCCAGTAGTAATATTGGGGGGAGTGCTGAAGCTTTCTTT | CASSNIGGSAEAFF
TRBD1 | - | TRBJ2-2 | TRBV2 | TGTGCCAGCACTAAACGGACAGGGGCGAACACCGGGGAGCTGTTTTTT | CASTKRTGANTGELFF
- | - | TRBJ1-2 | TRBV29-1 | TGCAGCGTTGAACGGGGGTTAGGCGGCTACACCTTC | CSVERGLGGYTF
- | - | TRBJ2-7 | TRBV10-3 | TGTGCCATCAGTGAGTCGGCCACAACCTACGAGCAGTACTTC | CAISESATTYEQYF
- | - | TRBJ2-1 | TRBV7-2 | TGTGCCAGCAGCTCAGACTTAGCCTACAATGAGCAGTTCTTC | CASSSDLAYNEQFF
- | - | TRBJ1-2 | TRBV11-2 | TGTGCCAGCAGCCTTAACCGACAGGCGTATGGCTACACCTTC | CASSLNRQAYGYTF
- | - | TRBJ1-2 | TRBV28 | TGTGCCAGTACACCTCGGTTCGGGGGCTACACCTTC | CASTPRFGGYTF
- | - | TRBJ2-2 | TRBV10-3 | TGTGCCATCAGTGATAGACAGAACACCGGGGAGCTGTTTTTT | CAISDRQNTGELFF
TRBD2 | - | TRBJ2-1 | TRBV24-1 | TGTGCCACCGGACTAGCGGGACCCTACAATGAGCAGTTCTTC | CATGLAGPYNEQFF
- | - | TRBJ2-1 | TRBV27 | TGTGCCAGCAGTACCGGGACACTCCCTTACAATGAGCAGTTCTTC | CASSTGTLPYNEQFF
- | - | TRBJ2-1 | TRBV7-9 | TGTGCCAGCAGCTTAGCCAGTTTCAATGAGCAGTTCTTC | CASSLASFNEQFF
TRBD1 | - | TRBJ2-5 | TRBV28 | TGTGCCAGCAGTTCCTCCGGGACAGGGGGCAGGGAGACCCAGTACTTC | CASSSSGTGGRETQYF
TRBD1 | - | TRBJ1-2 | TRBV27 | TGTGCCAGCAGCTCTGGACAGGGAATCGGCTATGGCTACACCTTC | CASSSGQGIGYGYTF
- | once | TRBJ1-1 | TRBV7-9 | TGTGCCAGCAGCTCCAACCGTCTGGGGGGGATGACTGAAGCTTTCTTT | CASSSNRLGGMTEAFF
TRBD2 | - | TRBJ2-1 | TRBV6-1 | TGTGCCAGCAGTGAAGGGGCGGGAGGTGGCGGTGAGCAGTTCTTC | CASSEGAGGGGEQFF